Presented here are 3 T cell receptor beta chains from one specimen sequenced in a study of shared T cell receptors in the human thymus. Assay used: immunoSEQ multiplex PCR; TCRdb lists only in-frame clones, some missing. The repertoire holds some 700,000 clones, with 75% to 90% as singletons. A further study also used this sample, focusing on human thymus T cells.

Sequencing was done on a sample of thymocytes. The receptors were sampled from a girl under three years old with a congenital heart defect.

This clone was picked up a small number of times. The CDR3 loop is CASYDRGDEAFF. The CDR3 DNA is TGTGCCAGCTATGACAGGGGGGATGAAGCTTTCTTT. The chain employs TRBV27 and TRBJ1-1, with 9 bases fitting TRBD1. The CDR3 is 12 residues long. CDR1 and CDR2 from the germline V gene are MNHEY and SMNVEV (reference sequence). V trimming: 8 bases; J trimming: 7 bases; junction bases outside the gene matches: 5.

CDR3 bases: TGTGCCAGCAGCTATACAGGGAACAAGGCTTCAGATACGCAGTATTTT. Translated, it gives CASSYTGNKASDTQYF. V is TRBV9 and J is TRBJ2-3; D perhaps matches TRBD1 (6 bases). The germline V gene encodes CDR1 SGDLS and CDR2 YYNGEE. With 4 bases removed from V and 4 bases from J, the gap between germline ends came to 19 bases. CDR3 length: 16 amino acids.

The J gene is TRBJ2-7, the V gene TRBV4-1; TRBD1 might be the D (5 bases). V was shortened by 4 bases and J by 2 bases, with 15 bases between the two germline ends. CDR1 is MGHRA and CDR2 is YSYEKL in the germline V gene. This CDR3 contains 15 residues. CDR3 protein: CASSRVTGKPYEQYF. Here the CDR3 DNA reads TGCGCCAGCAGCCGCGTTACAGGAAAACCCTACGAGCAGTACTTC.